This is a list of T cell receptor beta chains from one sample in a study of Ad26.COV2.S vaccination and SARS-CoV-2 variants. Libraries were prepared by immunoSEQ multiplex PCR; TCRdb keeps only in-frame clonotypes and omits some of them. This sample has 380,000 or so clones, with 88% found just once. Specimen: peripheral blood, collected in a trial of Ad26.COV2.S vaccine versus placebo. The origin of the receptors is a person between 18 and 65 years old who received the Ad26.COV2.S COVID-19 vaccine or a placebo. CDR3s include the opening cysteine and the closing phenylalanine or tryptophan. The order of the fields is J gene, V gene, D gene, CDR3 length, clone size, CDR3 protein, CDR3 DNA. A D gene is named only where the DNA matches it firmly. Size values are once, few and many counts, or a class for expanded clones, and some rows have none.

TRBJ1-3 TRBV10-3 - 13 - CAIGGLLGNTIYF TGTGCCATCGGGGGACTTTTAGGAAACACCATATATTTT
TRBJ1-5 TRBV6-6 TRBD1 16 - CASSYGQGYSNQPQHF TGTGCCAGCAGTTACGGACAGGGATATAGCAATCAGCCCCAGCATTTT
TRBJ2-1 TRBV12-5 - 13 - CASGLGLTNEQFF TGTGCTAGTGGTTTGGGACTAACGAATGAGCAGTTCTTC
TRBJ2-7 TRBV27 - 14 - CASSLGRGAMEQYF TGTGCCAGCAGTTTGGGCAGGGGGGCGATGGAGCAGTACTTC
TRBJ1-4 TRBV7-8 - 15 - CASSLEGRGGEKLFF TGTGCCAGCAGCTTAGAGGGCAGGGGAGGCGAAAAACTGTTTTTT
TRBJ2-5 TRBV19 TRBD2 16 - CASSMGASGVEETQYF TGTGCCAGTAGTATGGGAGCTAGCGGGGTTGAGGAGACCCAGTACTTC
TRBJ1-2 TRBV7-3 - 13 few CASSTMGNYGYTF TGTGCCAGCAGCACCATGGGGAACTATGGCTACACCTTC
TRBJ2-7 TRBV27 - 14 - CASSSPDGGYEQYF TGTGCCAGCAGTTCACCGGACGGAGGTTACGAGCAGTACTTC
TRBJ1-1 TRBV7-2 - 14 few CASSSQGRATEAFF TGTGCCAGCAGCTCCCAAGGCCGGGCCACTGAAGCTTTCTTT
TRBJ2-2 TRBV6-4 TRBD1 13 - CASAGQATGELFF TGTGCCAGTGCGGGACAGGCCACCGGGGAGCTGTTTTTT
TRBJ2-6 TRBV4-2 TRBD2 21 many CASSQDPDSGRIRSGANVLTF TGTGCCAGCAGCCAAGATCCCGACAGCGGGAGGATTCGCTCTGGGGCCAACGTCCTGACTTTC
TRBJ1-4 TRBV9 - 15 - CASSPGPSLDEKLFF TGTGCCAGCAGCCCTGGGCCTTCCCTGGATGAAAAACTGTTTTTT
TRBJ2-1 TRBV12-3/TRBV12-4 - 12 - CASSRRRDSEFF TGTGCCAGCAGCCGCCGCCGGGACTCAGAGTTCTTC
TRBJ2-7 TRBV5-4 - 14 few CASSRDTGPRVQYF TGTGCCAGCAGCCGCGATACGGGACCGAGAGTCCAGTACTTC
TRBJ2-2 TRBV28 - 11 - CASSLNGELFF TGTGCCAGCAGTCTTAACGGGGAGCTGTTTTTT
TRBJ1-2 TRBV19 TRBD1 16 - CASSVDRGLGDYGYTF TGTGCCAGTAGTGTGGACAGGGGTCTGGGTGACTATGGCTACACCTTC
TRBJ2-2 TRBV4-2 - 15 once CASSGRDLLTGELFF TGTGCCAGCAGCGGCCGGGACCTACTCACCGGGGAGCTGTTTTTT
TRBJ2-3 TRBV7-9 - 12 - CASRAVGDTQYF TGTGCCAGCCGAGCCGTGGGAGATACGCAGTATTTT
TRBJ1-1 TRBV5-1 - 14 - CASSLDTGPTEAFF TGCGCCAGCAGCTTGGACACAGGGCCCACTGAAGCTTTCTTT
TRBJ1-2 TRBV4-3 - 14 - CASSQDSFGVGYTF TGCGCCAGCAGCCAAGATAGTTTCGGAGTTGGCTACACCTTC
TRBJ1-1 TRBV7-3 TRBD1 13 - CASSFRTGREAFF TGTGCCAGCAGCTTCAGGACAGGGAGGGAGGCTTTCTTT
TRBJ2-5 TRBV28 - 15 - CASKRGSIGEATQYF TGTGCCAGCAAAAGAGGAAGTATAGGGGAAGCGACCCAGTACTTC
TRBJ1-6 TRBV5-8 - 14 - CASSLRGASSPLHF TGTGCCAGCAGCTTGCGAGGGGCATCATCACCCCTCCACTTT
TRBJ2-7 TRBV7-3 TRBD1 15 - CASSPGQARTYEQYF TGTGCCAGCAGTCCCGGACAGGCTCGAACCTACGAGCAGTACTTC
TRBJ1-4 TRBV2 TRBD1 13 - CASVLYRGEKLFF TGTGCCAGCGTCCTGTACAGGGGGGAAAAACTGTTTTTT
TRBJ2-5 TRBV7-2 TRBD2 16 - CASSPRGFGRGETQYF TGTGCCAGCAGCCCACGGGGCTTCGGGAGGGGGGAGACCCAGTACTTC
TRBJ1-2 TRBV12-5 - 12 - CASGKEQYGYTF TGTGCTAGTGGGAAGGAGCAGTATGGCTACACCTTC
TRBJ2-7 TRBV11-1 - 12 once CASSRHLYEQYF TGTGCCAGCAGCCGACACCTATACGAGCAGTACTTC
TRBJ1-4 TRBV2 - 14 - CASTWTRTNEKLFF TGTGCCAGCACCTGGACCCGCACTAATGAAAAACTGTTTTTT
TRBJ2-1 TRBV4-2 TRBD1 16 once CASSPTYGQGYNEQFF TGTGCCAGCAGCCCAACCTATGGACAGGGGTACAATGAGCAGTTCTTC
TRBJ1-1 TRBV7-9 - 12 - CASSLIDIKAFF TGTGCCAGCAGCCTGATTGACATTAAGGCTTTCTTT